This T cell receptor beta chain was recorded in a study of Tregs in tolerant kidney transplant recipients. General observations from the study: Findings come from small patient numbers and require larger validation. Expanding Tregs on activated donor B cells appeared to best identify donor-specific TCRbeta clones.

A note on this clone: Its antigen is still unknown.

The CDR3 runs to 13 residues. Trimming removed 4 bases at V and 1 base at J, with 7 bases between. CDR1 and CDR2 (germline): ENHRY, SYGVKD. Assay used: immunoSEQ multiplex PCR; TCRdb lists only in-frame clones, some missing. The sample lists about 77,000 clones, roughly 98% occurring once. The J gene is TRBJ1-1, the V gene TRBV10-3; D is ambiguous. This TCR derives from a human donor who received a combined kidney and bone marrow transplant. Sequencing was performed on CD4+ T cells from blood, taken before the transplant. The CDR3 here is CAISVRENTEAFF. DNA for the CDR3: TGTGCCATCAGTGTACGGGAGAACACTGAAGCTTTCTTT.